This entry describes one TCR beta chain. The data were obtained in a study of blood T cell repertoires in COVID-19. About the study: Both acute and convalescent COVID-19 samples were obtained from the United States, Italy and Spain. Sources were T cells, B-cell-depleted T cells, or PBMCs; the material itself was cDNA or gDNA.

V was shortened by 0 bases and J by 1 base, with 15 bases between the two germline ends. The CDR3 runs 17 residues. Germline V gene lookup returns CDR1 LGHNA and CDR2 YNFKEQ. Only in-frame clones appear in the TCRdb table, and some are missing; sequencing was by immunoSEQ multiplex PCR. Altogether roughly 410,000 clones are present, about 90% being singletons, with the ten largest covering roughly 1.2%. This TCR came from a man aged 40-55 years with acute or convalescent COVID-19. Sequencing was performed on peripheral blood. V is TRBV4-2 and J is TRBJ1-2; the D gene is possibly TRBD1 (6 bases). The CDR3 spells CASSQDLPTGRNYGYTF. CDR3 coding DNA: TGTGCCAGCAGCCAAGACCTACCGACAGGACGTAACTATGGCTACACCTTC.